What follows are 29 T cell receptor beta chains derived from one specimen sequenced in a study of beta chain features in type 1 diabetes. Overall study results and limits: Shortening of TCRB CDR3s, moderate but significant, appeared in all four CD4+ subsets of Type 1 diabetes patients.

Expressed TCRB transcripts got sequenced, as all isolated RNA was reverse transcribed. TCRdb keeps only in-frame clones here, not all; method: immunoSEQ multiplex PCR. The sample carries nearly 700,000 clones, around an eighth recorded once. These TCRs' antigens remain unknown. The sample comprised naive CD4+ T cells from blood. Receptors were obtained from a man aged 18 to 30 with type 1 diabetes.

The V call is TRBV7-2, the J call TRBJ1-6; D possibly corresponds to TRBD1 (6 bases). The germline V gene encodes CDR1 SGHTA and CDR2 FQGNSA. V lost 2 bases to trimming and J lost 9 bases, with 14 bases between them. This CDR3 spans 15 amino acids. CDR3 nucleotide sequence: TGTGCCAGCAGCTTACTCCAGGGGCCGAGTTCACCCCTCCACTTT. Protein sequence: CASSLLQGPSSPLHF.

J is TRBJ1-6 and V is TRBV6-5; tentatively, D is TRBD1 (6 bases). Per the germline V gene, CDR1 is MNHEY and CDR2 is SVGAGI. Trimming left V 5 bases short and J 7 bases short, with 9 bases between. This CDR3 has 13 residues. The CDR3 here is CASSRDINSPLHF. CDR3 nucleotides: TGTGCCAGCAGTAGGGACATAAATTCACCCCTCCACTTT.

The chain carries TRBV28 and TRBJ2-1; no reliable D call. CDR1 and CDR2 (germline): MDHEN, SYDVKM. V lost 7 bases, J lost 0 bases, and 13 bases lay in between. The CDR3 is 15 residues long. CDR3 in DNA: TGTGCCAGCACCTCTACGGCCAGCTCCTACAATGAGCAGTTCTTC. This codes for CASTSTASSYNEQFF.

The chain employs TRBV7-6 and TRBJ2-1; 7 bases are shared with TRBD2. This CDR3 region has 16 residues. Germline CDR1 reads SGHVS; CDR2 reads FNYEAQ. With 1 base clipped from V and 0 bases from J, the junction kept 3 bases outside the gene matches. CDR3 nucleotides: TGTGCCAGCAGCTTAGTCGGGGGGAGCTCCTACAATGAGCAGTTCTTC. Its protein product is CASSLVGGSSYNEQFF.

This clone turned up a few times. V and J are TRBV7-9 and TRBJ1-4; D possibly corresponds to TRBD1 (5 bases). Trimming took off 4 bases at V and 8 bases at J, with 17 bases between the two ends. Germline V gene sequence: CDR1 SEHNR, CDR2 FQNEAQ (reference sequence). The CDR3 totals 15 residues. CDR3 amino acids: CASSSGRGLGEKLFF. CDR3 in DNA: TGTGCCAGCAGCTCCGGTAGGGGTCTCGGGGAAAAACTGTTTTTT.

The chain uses TRBV7-2 and TRBJ1-4, with a weak D call TRBD1 (5 bases). The V gene's germline CDR1 is SGHTA and CDR2 FQGNSA. The CDR3 totals 14 residues. The V and J ends lost 1 base and 8 bases respectively, with 11 bases between them. CDR3 sequence: CASSLGGREEKLFF. Written as DNA, the CDR3 is TGTGCCAGCAGCTTAGGTGGCAGGGAAGAAAAACTGTTTTTT.

This clone was observed a few times. CDR3 region: CASRYGRDRVHEQFF. CDR3 bases: TGTGCCAGCCGGTACGGCCGGGACAGGGTCCATGAGCAGTTCTTC. This rearrangement joins TRBV7-9 to TRBJ2-1; 9 bases align to TRBD1. The CDR3 loop spans 15 amino acids. V dropped 8 bases and J dropped 8; count of bases not matched to a gene: 13. Per germline, CDR1 SEHNR and CDR2 FQNEAQ (reference sequence).

This clone was found a few times. The J gene is TRBJ1-1, the V gene TRBV29-1, with TRBD1 identical over 8 bases. The CDR3 sequence is 13 residues long. V gave up 7 bases and J gave up 3 bases; unmatched junction bases: 7. Germline assignment: CDR1 SQVTM and CDR2 ANQGSEA. The DNA of the CDR3 is TGCAGCGGATCTGGACAGGGTGACACTGAAGCTTTCTTT. It encodes CSGSGQGDTEAFF.

Comment on this clone: Other DNA sequences within the sample encode an identical CDR3. The rearrangement uses TRBV30 and TRBJ1-5, with 11 positions matching TRBD1. The CDR3 totals 13 residues. V shed 5 bases and J 6 bases; nucleotides not matched to a gene: 3. Germline loops: CDR1 GTSNPN, CDR2 SVGIG (reference sequence). The CDR3: CAWAGTGGQPQHF. The DNA for the CDR3 is TGTGCCTGGGCCGGGACAGGGGGTCAGCCCCAGCATTTT.

This rearrangement joins TRBV28 to TRBJ1-1; a possible D gene is TRBD1 (5 bases). V was trimmed by 7 bases and J by 5 bases, leaving 17 bases between them. Germline loops: CDR1 MDHEN, CDR2 SYDVKM. The CDR3 length is 14 residues. This CDR3 is CASTLDGARTEAFF. CDR3 sequence (DNA): TGTGCCAGCACCCTAGACGGGGCGAGGACTGAAGCTTTCTTT.

The gene calls are TRBV7-2 and TRBJ2-7; D may be TRBD1 (5 bases). Germline V lookup: CDR1 SGHTA, CDR2 FQGNSA. The V end was cut by 2 bases, the J end by 6 bases, with 14 bases between. The CDR3 is 14 residues long. The CDR3 region is CASSLMGPLSEQYF. The CDR3 nucleotides read TGTGCCAGCAGCTTAATGGGGCCGCTATCCGAGCAGTACTTC.

This clone was counted only a few times. The CDR3 protein is CASSPRRAGASGYEQYF. The CDR3 region has the DNA TGTGCCAGCAGCCCGCGTAGGGCCGGGGCTTCGGGCTACGAGCAGTACTTC. The rearrangement joins TRBV5-6 to TRBJ2-7, with D possibly being TRBD1 or TRBD2 (5 bases each). CDR3 length equals 17 residues. Germline V gene data show CDR1 as SGHDT and CDR2 as YYEEEE. The V end was cut by 4 bases, the J end by 3 bases, with 23 bases between.

The chain uses TRBV5-6 and TRBJ2-1; 7 bases align to TRBD2. Germline lookup yields CDR1 SGHDT and CDR2 YYEEEE. The junction had 14 bases not matched to a gene; V was cut back by 4 bases and J by 7 bases. The CDR3 loop spans 16 amino acids. CDR3 residues: CASSRRGLAVGNEQFF. The CDR3 DNA reads as TGTGCCAGCAGCCGGAGGGGCCTAGCGGTGGGGAATGAGCAGTTCTTC.

This chain connects TRBV2 to TRBJ2-7, with D possibly matching TRBD1 (5 bases). Trimming removed 8 bases at V and 6 bases at J, with 17 bases between. The CDR3 covers 13 residues. Germline values: CDR1 SNHLY, CDR2 FYNNEI. CDR3 bases: TGTGCCAGCTTTGGGGCAGGCATCCTCGAGCAGTACTTC. Amino acid sequence: CASFGAGILEQYF.

There are a few counts of this clone. The V and J genes are TRBV18 and TRBJ2-7; TRBD1 aligns across 7 bases. J gave up 5 bases and V 5 bases, and 9 bases lay outside the gene matches. Germline CDR1 reads KGHSH; CDR2 reads LQKENI. The CDR3 totals 14 residues. This chain's CDR3 is CASSTWTGMDEQYF. In nucleotides, the CDR3 is TGTGCCAGCTCAACTTGGACAGGAATGGACGAGCAGTACTTC.

This clone turned up a few times. The chain carries TRBV5-1 and TRBJ2-1; D is unclear. Per germline, CDR1 SGHRS and CDR2 YFSETQ. Trimming left V 2 bases short and J 8 bases short, with 14 bases between. The CDR3 totals 14 residues. The CDR3 DNA follows: TGCGCCAGCAGCTTTGTCCATCTGGCTGATGAGCAGTTCTTC. Its translation: CASSFVHLADEQFF.

The chain joins TRBV7-8 to TRBJ2-5; D is undetermined. The V end lost 4 bases, the J end lost 3 bases, and 6 bases lay between the germline ends. The CDR3 totals 12 residues. In germline, CDR1 is SGHVS, CDR2 FQNEAQ. The chain's CDR3 is CASSSTKETQYF. CDR3 coding DNA: TGTGCCAGCAGCTCCACAAAAGAGACCCAGTACTTC.

This clone was picked up a small number of times. Other nucleotide sequences in the sample specify the same CDR3. The chain carries TRBV18 and TRBJ2-5, with 10 bases aligning to TRBD1. The CDR3 length is 14 residues. Unmatched junction bases numbered 2, after V lost 3 bases and J lost 4 bases. The germline CDR1 and CDR2 sequences are KGHSH and LQKENI. CDR3: CASSPGQGRETQYF. The CDR3 bases are TGTGCCAGCTCACCGGGACAGGGGAGAGAGACCCAGTACTTC.

The V and J genes are TRBV30 and TRBJ1-2; no reliable D call. Germline values: CDR1 GTSNPN, CDR2 SVGIG (reference sequence). The CDR3 length is 13 residues. Trimming removed 5 bases from V and 5 bases from J, with 15 bases in between. The CDR3 here is CAWVSGITYGYTF. The CDR3 nucleotides are TGTGCCTGGGTTTCCGGGATAACGTATGGCTACACCTTC. Based on the CDR3 plus reference TRBV30 and TRBJ1-2, the full variable domain is SQTIHQWPATLVQPVGSPLSLECTVEGTSNPNLYWYRQAAGRGLQLLFYSVGIGQISSEVPQNLSASRPQDRQFILSSKKLLLSDSGFYLCAWVSGITYGYTFGSGTRLTVV.

In its sample, this clone was seen a few times. The chain combines TRBV20-1 with TRBJ1-1; 8 nucleotides agree with TRBD1. The CDR3 totals 11 residues. Looked up from germline, CDR1 is DFQATT and CDR2 is SNEGSKA (reference sequence). The CDR3 region has the DNA TGCAGCTTAAGGGACAGGAATGAAGCTTTCTTT. The encoded protein is CSLRDRNEAFF.

The rearrangement uses TRBV4-1 and TRBJ1-2; D uncertain. Trimming removed 1 base from V and 4 bases from J, with 10 bases in between. Germline CDR1 reads MGHRA; CDR2 reads YSYEKL. The CDR3 sequence is 14 residues long. The CDR3 loop is CASSQVLKGYGYTF. The CDR3, as DNA: TGCGCCAGCAGCCAAGTTTTAAAGGGCTATGGCTACACCTTC.

This rearrangement joins TRBV6-1 to TRBJ1-5, with D uncertain. CDR1 is MNHNS, CDR2 SASEGT, per germline. Trimming removed 3 bases from V and 2 bases from J, with 11 bases in between. CDR3 length: 15 amino acids. The CDR3 loop is CASSDRGNGNQPQHF. The CDR3 DNA is TGTGCCAGCAGTGATAGAGGGAACGGCAATCAGCCCCAGCATTTT.

This chain uses TRBV6-5 with TRBJ2-3, with TRBD2 as a possible D gene (5 bases). This CDR3 contains 13 residues. In germline, CDR1 is MNHEY, CDR2 SVGAGI. V was clipped by 6 bases and J by 2 bases, with 9 bases between them. The CDR3 nucleotides read TGTGCCAGCAGGCTGGACTCCACAGATACGCAGTATTTT. It translates to CASRLDSTDTQYF.

The V gene is TRBV7-8, the J gene TRBJ2-1; D could derive from TRBD1 or TRBD2 (5 bases each). This CDR3 spans 15 amino acids. V shed 10 bases and J shed 8 bases, with 24 bases lying between them. Germline-derived CDR1 and CDR2 are SGHVS and FQNEAQ. This chain's CDR3 is CAISSGTFEVDEQFF. The CDR3 region has the DNA TGTGCCATCTCCTCCGGGACCTTCGAGGTCGATGAGCAGTTCTTC. Drawing the rest from reference TRBV7-8 and TRBJ2-1, the complete variable domain is GAGVSQSPRYKVAKRGQDVALRCDPISGHVSLFWYQQALGQGPEFLTYFQNEAQLDKSGLPSDRFFAERPEGSVSTLKIQRTQQEDSAVYLCAISSGTFEVDEQFFGPGTRLTVL.

This clone was seen a few times. CDR3 sequence (DNA): TGTGCCAGCAGCTTAGGATGGGGGCCGCTTAACCCACCCCTCCACTTT. This sequence encodes CASSLGWGPLNPPLHF. The chain uses TRBV7-9 and TRBJ1-6; a weak D match, TRBD1 (6 bases). Germline loops: CDR1 SEHNR, CDR2 FQNEAQ (reference sequence). V was pared by 1 base and J by 11 bases, with 18 bases between. The CDR3 is 16 amino acids.

About this clone itself: Distinct nucleotide sequences in the sample also encode this CDR3. The CDR3 protein is CASSLADSPLHF. The DNA of the CDR3 is TGTGCCAGCAGCTTAGCTGATTCACCCCTCCACTTT. V gene TRBV7-9 combines with J gene TRBJ1-6; no clear D. In germline, CDR1 is SEHNR, CDR2 FQNEAQ (reference sequence). The V end lost 0 bases, the J end lost 8 bases, and 2 bases lay between the germline ends. This CDR3 has 12 amino acids.

This chain links TRBV6-5 with TRBJ1-5, with D tentatively TRBD1 (5 bases). Germline V lookup: CDR1 MNHEY, CDR2 SVGAGI. This CDR3 contains 14 residues. V dropped 0 bases and J dropped 5 bases, with 8 bases sitting between them. Written as DNA, the CDR3 is TGTGCCAGCAGTTACTCGGTGGGGGATCAGCCCCAGCATTTT. This translates into CASSYSVGDQPQHF.

CDR3 nucleotide sequence: TGTGCCATCAGTGACAACCGACAGGGGGATCAGCCCCAGCATTTT. It encodes CAISDNRQGDQPQHF. This rearrangement joins TRBV10-3 to TRBJ1-5; 9 nucleotides align to TRBD1. The CDR3 consists of 15 residues. J gave up 5 bases and V 3 bases, and 5 bases lay outside the gene matches. Germline CDR1 ENHRY, CDR2 SYGVKD.

This clone was observed a few times. The V call is TRBV27, the J call TRBJ1-4, with 8 bases lining up with TRBD1. V lost 6 bases to trimming and J lost 7 bases; unmatched junction nucleotides: 4. This CDR3 is built from 13 residues. Per the germline V gene, CDR1 is MNHEY and CDR2 is SMNVEV (reference sequence). CDR3 loop: CASRRGTGEKLFF. CDR3 nucleotides: TGTGCCAGCAGGAGAGGGACAGGTGAAAAACTGTTTTTT.